This T cell receptor beta chain was sequenced during a study of blood T cell repertoires in COVID-19. Produced via immunoSEQ multiplex PCR; TCRdb's table is partial and in-frame only. Altogether a few hundred thousand clones are present, about 85% being singletons, with the ten largest covering 1.5% to 2%. The V gene's germline CDR1 is MGHRA and CDR2 YSYEKL. V shed 4 bases and J 4 bases; nucleotides not matched to a gene: 6. The CDR3 has 15 amino acids. This chain connects TRBV4-1 to TRBJ1-3; 8 bases are a match to TRBD1. Sequenced sample: peripheral blood. The receptor's source is a man aged 30 to 45 who had recovered from COVID-19. The CDR3 region has the DNA TGCGCCAGCAGCCTTAGGACAGGGCCAGGAAACACCATATATTTT. Residues: CASSLRTGPGNTIYF.